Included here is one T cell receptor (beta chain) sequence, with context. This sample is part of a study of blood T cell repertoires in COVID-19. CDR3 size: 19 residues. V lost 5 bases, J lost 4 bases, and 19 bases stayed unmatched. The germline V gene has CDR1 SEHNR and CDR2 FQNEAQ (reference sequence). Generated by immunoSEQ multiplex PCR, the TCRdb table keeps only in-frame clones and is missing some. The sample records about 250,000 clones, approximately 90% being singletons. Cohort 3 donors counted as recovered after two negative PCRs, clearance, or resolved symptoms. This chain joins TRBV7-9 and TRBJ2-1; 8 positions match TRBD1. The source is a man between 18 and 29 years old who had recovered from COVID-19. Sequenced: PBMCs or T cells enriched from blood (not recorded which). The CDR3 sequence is CASSDRGAFSLERYNEQFF. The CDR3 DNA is TGTGCCAGCAGCGACAGGGGCGCCTTCTCTCTGGAGCGGTACAATGAGCAGTTCTTC.